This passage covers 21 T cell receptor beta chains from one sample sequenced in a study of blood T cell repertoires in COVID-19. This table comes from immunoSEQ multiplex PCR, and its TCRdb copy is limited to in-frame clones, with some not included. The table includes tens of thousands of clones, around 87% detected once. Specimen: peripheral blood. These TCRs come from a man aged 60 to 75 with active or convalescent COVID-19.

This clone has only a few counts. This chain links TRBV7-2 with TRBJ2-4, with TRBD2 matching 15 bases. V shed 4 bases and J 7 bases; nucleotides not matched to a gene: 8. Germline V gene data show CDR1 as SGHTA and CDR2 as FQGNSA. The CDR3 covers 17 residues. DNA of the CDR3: TGTGCCAGCAGCTCCCCGGGACTAGCGGGGGGAAGGAACATTCAGTACTTC. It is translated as CASSSPGLAGGRNIQYF.

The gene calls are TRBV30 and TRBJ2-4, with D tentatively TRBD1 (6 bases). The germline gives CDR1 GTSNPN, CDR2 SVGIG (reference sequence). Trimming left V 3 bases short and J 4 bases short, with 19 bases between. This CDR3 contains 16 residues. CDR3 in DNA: TGTGCCTGGAGCGAAAAACTGGACAGCAAAAAAAACATTCAGTACTTC. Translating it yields CAWSEKLDSKKNIQYF.

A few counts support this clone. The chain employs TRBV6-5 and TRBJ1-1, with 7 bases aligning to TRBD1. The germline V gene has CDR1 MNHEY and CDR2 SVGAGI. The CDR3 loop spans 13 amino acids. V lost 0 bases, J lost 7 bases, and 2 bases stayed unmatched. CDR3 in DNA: TGTGCCAGCAGTTACTCGGACAGGCGTGAAGCTTTCTTT. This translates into CASSYSDRREAFF.

The CDR3 sequence: CASSERQGASNEKLFF. The CDR3 nucleotides are TGTGCCAGCAGTGAGCGTCAGGGGGCTTCTAATGAAAAACTGTTTTTT. V and J are TRBV2 and TRBJ1-4, with 8 bases lining up with TRBD1. V lost 3 bases and J lost 3; bases outside the gene matches: 6. The length of the CDR3 is 16 residues. CDR1 and CDR2 (germline): SNHLY, FYNNEI.

The CDR3 region is CASSFQTVGEQYF. CDR3 sequence (DNA): TGTGCCAGCAGCTTCCAGACAGTCGGCGAGCAGTACTTC. The V and J genes are TRBV6-5 and TRBJ2-7, with D possibly matching TRBD1 (5 bases). V was cut by 6 bases and J by 6 bases, with 15 bases left in between. CDR1 and CDR2 from the germline V gene are MNHEY and SVGAGI. CDR3 length: 13 amino acids.

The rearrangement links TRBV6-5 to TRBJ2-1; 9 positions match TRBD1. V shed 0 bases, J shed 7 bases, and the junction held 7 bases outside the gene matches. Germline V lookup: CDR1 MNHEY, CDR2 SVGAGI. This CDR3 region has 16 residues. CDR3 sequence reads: CASSYSAGQGWNEQFF. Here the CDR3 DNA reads TGTGCCAGCAGTTACTCGGCGGGACAGGGTTGGAATGAGCAGTTCTTC.

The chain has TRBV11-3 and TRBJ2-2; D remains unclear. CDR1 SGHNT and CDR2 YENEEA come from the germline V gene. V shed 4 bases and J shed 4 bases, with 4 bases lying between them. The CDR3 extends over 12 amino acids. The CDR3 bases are TGTGCCAGCAGCTCAGTCACCGGGGAGCTGTTTTTT. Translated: CASSSVTGELFF.

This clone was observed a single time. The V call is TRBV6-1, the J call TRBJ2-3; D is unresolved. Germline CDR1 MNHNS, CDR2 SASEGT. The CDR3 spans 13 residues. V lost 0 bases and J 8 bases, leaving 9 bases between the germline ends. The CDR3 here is CASSEAYGVTQYF. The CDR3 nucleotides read TGTGCCAGCAGTGAAGCGTACGGAGTTACGCAGTATTTT.

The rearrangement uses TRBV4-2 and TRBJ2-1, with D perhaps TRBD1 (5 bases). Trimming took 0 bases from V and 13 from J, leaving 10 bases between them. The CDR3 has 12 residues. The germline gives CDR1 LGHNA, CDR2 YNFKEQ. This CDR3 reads CASSQEGQGQFF. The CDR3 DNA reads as TGTGCCAGCAGCCAAGAAGGCCAGGGCCAGTTCTTC.

This chain's CDR3 is CASSLGGRGNYEQYF. The DNA for the CDR3 is TGTGCCAGCAGCTTGGGGGGAAGGGGGAACTACGAGCAGTACTTC. This chain uses TRBV5-4 with TRBJ2-7, with D maybe TRBD1 (6 bases). This CDR3 has 15 residues. Trimming stripped 0 bases from V and 3 bases from J, with 13 bases between. Germline loops: CDR1 SGHNT, CDR2 YYREEE (reference sequence).

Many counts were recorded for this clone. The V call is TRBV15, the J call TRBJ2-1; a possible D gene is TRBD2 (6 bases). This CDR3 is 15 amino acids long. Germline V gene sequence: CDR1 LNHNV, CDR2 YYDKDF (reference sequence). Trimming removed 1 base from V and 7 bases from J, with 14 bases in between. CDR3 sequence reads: CATSRVTGVGNEQFF. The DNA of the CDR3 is TGTGCCACCAGCAGAGTAACGGGGGTCGGGAATGAGCAGTTCTTC.

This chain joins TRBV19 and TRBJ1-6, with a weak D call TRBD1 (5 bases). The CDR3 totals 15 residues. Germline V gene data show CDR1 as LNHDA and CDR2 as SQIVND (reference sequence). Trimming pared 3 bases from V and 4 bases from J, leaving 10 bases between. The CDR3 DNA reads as TGTGCCAGTAGTATTTCAGGGACTTATAATTCACCCCTCCACTTT. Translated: CASSISGTYNSPLHF.

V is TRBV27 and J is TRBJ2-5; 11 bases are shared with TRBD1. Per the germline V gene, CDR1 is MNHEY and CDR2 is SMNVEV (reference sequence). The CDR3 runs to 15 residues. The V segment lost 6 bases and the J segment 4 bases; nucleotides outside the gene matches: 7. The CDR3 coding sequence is TGTGCCAGCAGCCAACCCGGACAGGGGGCAGAGACCCAGTACTTC. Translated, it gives CASSQPGQGAETQYF.

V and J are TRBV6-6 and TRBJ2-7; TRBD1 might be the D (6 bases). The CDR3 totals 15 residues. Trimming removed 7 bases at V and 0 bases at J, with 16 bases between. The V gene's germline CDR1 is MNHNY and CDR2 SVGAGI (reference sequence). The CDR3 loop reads CASTRGTPSSYEQYF. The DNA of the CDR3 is TGTGCCAGCACCAGAGGGACACCGAGCTCCTACGAGCAGTACTTC.

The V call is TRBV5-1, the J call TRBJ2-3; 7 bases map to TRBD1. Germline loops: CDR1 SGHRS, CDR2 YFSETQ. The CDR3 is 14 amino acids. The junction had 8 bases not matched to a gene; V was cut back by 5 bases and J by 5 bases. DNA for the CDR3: TGCGCCAGCAGTAGAGGACAGGCGGGAGATACGCAGTATTTT. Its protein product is CASSRGQAGDTQYF.

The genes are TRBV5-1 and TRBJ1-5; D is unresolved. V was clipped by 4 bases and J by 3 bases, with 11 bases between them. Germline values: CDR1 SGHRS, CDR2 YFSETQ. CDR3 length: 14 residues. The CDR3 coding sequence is TGCGCCAGCAGCCCTGGGCAGAACAATCAGCCCCAGCATTTT. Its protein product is CASSPGQNNQPQHF.

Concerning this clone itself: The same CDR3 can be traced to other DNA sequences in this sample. The CDR3 here is CASSILLAGGTGELFF. Written as DNA, the CDR3 is TGTGCCAGTAGTATTCTCCTAGCGGGAGGGACCGGGGAGCTGTTTTTT. The chain uses TRBV19 and TRBJ2-2, with TRBD2 matching 12 bases. The CDR3 spans 16 residues. Unmatched junction bases numbered 4, after V lost 3 bases and J lost 5 bases. In germline, CDR1 is LNHDA, CDR2 SQIVND (reference sequence).

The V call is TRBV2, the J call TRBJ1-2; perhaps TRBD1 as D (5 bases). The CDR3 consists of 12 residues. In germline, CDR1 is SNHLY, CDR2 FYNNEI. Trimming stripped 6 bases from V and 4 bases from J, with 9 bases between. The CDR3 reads CASRVQGYGYTF. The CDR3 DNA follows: TGTGCCAGCAGGGTGCAGGGCTATGGCTACACCTTC.

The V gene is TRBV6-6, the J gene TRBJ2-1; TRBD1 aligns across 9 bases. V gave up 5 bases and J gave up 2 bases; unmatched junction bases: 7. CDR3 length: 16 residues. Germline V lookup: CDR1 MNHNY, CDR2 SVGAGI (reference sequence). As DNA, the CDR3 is TGTGCCAGCAGTCGGGGGACAGGGTACACCTACAATGAGCAGTTCTTC. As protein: CASSRGTGYTYNEQFF.

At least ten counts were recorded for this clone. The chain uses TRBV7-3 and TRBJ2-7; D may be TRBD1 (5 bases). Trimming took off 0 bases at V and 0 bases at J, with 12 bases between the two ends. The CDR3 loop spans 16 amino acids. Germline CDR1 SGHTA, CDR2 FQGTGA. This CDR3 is CASSLTQQGFSYEQYF. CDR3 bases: TGTGCCAGCAGCTTAACTCAGCAGGGATTCTCCTACGAGCAGTACTTC.

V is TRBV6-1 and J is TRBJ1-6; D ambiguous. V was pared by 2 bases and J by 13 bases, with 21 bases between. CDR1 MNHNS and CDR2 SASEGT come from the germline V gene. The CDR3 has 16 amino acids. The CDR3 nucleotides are TGTGCCAGCAGTGAATTAGGCAGCCGCGGAGATCGGCCCCTCCACTTT. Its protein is CASSELGSRGDRPLHF.